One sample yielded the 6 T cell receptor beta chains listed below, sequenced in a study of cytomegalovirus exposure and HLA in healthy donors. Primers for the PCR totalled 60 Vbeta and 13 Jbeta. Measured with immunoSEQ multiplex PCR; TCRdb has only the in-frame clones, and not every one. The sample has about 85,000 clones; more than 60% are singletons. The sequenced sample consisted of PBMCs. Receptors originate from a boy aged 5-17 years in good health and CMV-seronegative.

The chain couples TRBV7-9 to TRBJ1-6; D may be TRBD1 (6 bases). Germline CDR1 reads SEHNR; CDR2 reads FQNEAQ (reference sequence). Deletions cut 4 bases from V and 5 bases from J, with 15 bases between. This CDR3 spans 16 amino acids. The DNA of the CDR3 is TGTGCCAGCAGCTCCCTTTGGGACAAACATAATTCACCCCTCCACTTT. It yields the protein CASSSLWDKHNSPLHF.

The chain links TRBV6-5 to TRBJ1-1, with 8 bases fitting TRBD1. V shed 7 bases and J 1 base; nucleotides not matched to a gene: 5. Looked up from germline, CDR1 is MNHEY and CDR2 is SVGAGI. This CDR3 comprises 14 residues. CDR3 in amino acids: CASTLGQGNTEAFF. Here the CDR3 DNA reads TGTGCCAGCACCCTCGGACAGGGGAACACTGAAGCTTTCTTT.

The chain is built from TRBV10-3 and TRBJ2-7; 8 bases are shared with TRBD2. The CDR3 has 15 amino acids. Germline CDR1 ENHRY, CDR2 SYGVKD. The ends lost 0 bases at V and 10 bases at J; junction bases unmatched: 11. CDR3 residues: CAISESRGLEGTQYF. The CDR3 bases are TGTGCCATCAGTGAGTCAAGGGGACTAGAGGGAACCCAGTACTTC.

Here the CDR3 reads CASLRRGPYSNQPQHF. For the CDR3, the DNA is TGTGCCAGCCTCCGCAGGGGGCCATATAGCAATCAGCCCCAGCATTTT. The chain recombines TRBV28 with TRBJ1-5; 8 nucleotides align to TRBD1. Germline V gene lookup returns CDR1 MDHEN and CDR2 SYDVKM. This CDR3 spans 16 amino acids. Trimming cost V 8 bases and J 0 bases; bases outside gene matches: 9.

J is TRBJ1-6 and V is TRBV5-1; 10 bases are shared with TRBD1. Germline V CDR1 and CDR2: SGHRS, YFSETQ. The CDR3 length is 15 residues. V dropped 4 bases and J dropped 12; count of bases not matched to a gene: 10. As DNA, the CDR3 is TGCGCCAGCAGCCCACGGACAGGGGGGAACATACCCCTCCACTTT. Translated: CASSPRTGGNIPLHF.

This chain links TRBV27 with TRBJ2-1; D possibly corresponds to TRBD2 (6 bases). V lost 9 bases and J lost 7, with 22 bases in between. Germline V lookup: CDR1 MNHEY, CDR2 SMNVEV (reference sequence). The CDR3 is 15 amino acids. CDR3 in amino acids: CASVELRGRKNEQFF. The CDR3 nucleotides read TGTGCCAGTGTAGAATTGCGGGGTAGGAAGAATGAGCAGTTCTTC.